Listed here are 27 T cell receptor beta chains from one sample, sequenced in a study of beta chain features in type 1 diabetes. General study points: Significant though moderate, a shortening of TCRB CDR3s appeared in all four CD4+ subsets of Type 1 diabetes patients.

Expressed TCRB transcripts were sequenced because the isolated RNA had all been reverse transcribed beforehand. The data were produced by immunoSEQ multiplex PCR, yet TCRdb's version contains in-frame clones alone and is incomplete. This sample carries about 370,000 clones, over 9% of them seen once, and the ten largest clones take less than 0.65%. No antigen has been assigned to these receptors. Sample: central memory CD4+ T cells from blood. These TCRs come from a young man with type 1 diabetes.

The chain combines TRBV29-1 with TRBJ2-6, with 13 bases that match TRBD2. V trimming: 7 bases; J trimming: 4 bases; junction bases outside the gene matches: 7. CDR1 is SQVTM and CDR2 is ANQGSEA in the germline V gene. The CDR3 loop spans 16 amino acids. This chain's CDR3 is CSASTSGRTGANVLTF. The CDR3 coding sequence is TGCAGCGCCTCGACTAGCGGGAGGACGGGGGCCAACGTCCTGACTTTC.

This clone was detected a few times. The rearrangement links TRBV5-1 to TRBJ2-7; D remains unclear. V shed 2 bases and J shed 0 bases, with 15 bases lying between them. CDR1 is SGHRS and CDR2 is YFSETQ in the germline V gene. CDR3 length: 16 amino acids. CDR3 amino acids: CASSFDAPPTSYEQYF. In nucleotides, the CDR3 is TGCGCCAGCAGCTTCGACGCCCCACCGACCTCCTACGAGCAGTACTTC. Full variable domain (rest looked up from reference TRBV5-1 and TRBJ2-7): KAGVTQTPRYLIKTRGQQVTLSCSPISGHRSVSWYQQTPGQGLQFLFEYFSETQRNKGNFPGRFSGRQFSNSRSEMNVSTLELGDSALYLCASSFDAPPTSYEQYFGPGTRLTVT.

The rearrangement uses TRBV7-9 and TRBJ1-1, with 7 bases matching TRBD1. The CDR3 runs 15 residues. The junction had 12 bases not matched to a gene; V was cut back by 5 bases and J by 6 bases. CDR1 and CDR2 (germline): SEHNR, FQNEAQ (reference sequence). The CDR3 DNA is TGTGCCAGCAGCCAGGGGGACCACCCGGTCGCTGAAGCTTTCTTT. Amino acid sequence: CASSQGDHPVAEAFF.

The chain carries TRBV7-9 and TRBJ2-3; 7 nucleotides match TRBD2. From germline, CDR1 is SEHNR and CDR2 FQNEAQ (reference sequence). There are 15 residues in the CDR3. The V segment lost 1 base and the J segment 0 bases; nucleotides outside the gene matches: 1. The CDR3 sequence: CASSLERESTDTQYF. In DNA, the CDR3 is TGTGCCAGCAGCTTAGAGCGGGAAAGCACAGATACGCAGTATTTT. The variable domain in full, with the rest retrieved from reference TRBV7-9 and TRBJ2-3, is DTGVSQNPRHKITKRGQNVTFRCDPISEHNRLYWYRQTLGQGPEFLTYFQNEAQLEKSRLLSDRFSAERPKGSFSTLEIQRTEQGDSAMYLCASSLERESTDTQYFGPGTRLTVL.

This clone was counted only a few times. The CDR3 region has the DNA TGTGCCAGCAGCTTAGCCGGGACGGACCAAGAGACCCAGTACTTC. Translation gives CASSLAGTDQETQYF. The rearrangement uses TRBV7-2 and TRBJ2-5; D may be TRBD1 or TRBD2 (5 bases each). The CDR3 is 15 amino acids. V lost 0 bases and J lost 0, with 8 bases in between. The germline CDR1 and CDR2 sequences are SGHTA and FQGNSA.

This clone was counted only a few times. V usage is TRBV28 and J usage is TRBJ2-1; 7 bases line up with TRBD1. CDR1 and CDR2 from the germline V gene are MDHEN and SYDVKM. With V trimmed by 6 bases and J by 8 bases, 10 bases remained unmatched. This CDR3 comprises 14 residues. The CDR3 here is CASRDRQGIYEQFF. The CDR3 bases are TGTGCCAGCAGAGACCGACAGGGAATTTATGAGCAGTTCTTC.

The table lists this clone with many counts. The chain carries TRBV21-1 and TRBJ1-5. TRBV21-1 is flagged as a pseudogene. The CDR3 runs 13 residues. CDR3 protein: CANEGGARQPQHF. The CDR3 DNA is TGTGCCAACGAGGGGGGGGCGCGTCAGCCCCAGCATTTT.

This clone was picked up a small number of times. The chain is built from TRBV19 and TRBJ1-1; D call uncertain. Germline-derived CDR1 and CDR2 are LNHDA and SQIVND (reference sequence). Between the trimmed V and J ends, which lost 1 base and 1 base, there was a span of 7 bases. The CDR3 spans 14 residues. CDR3 nucleotides: TGTGCCAGTAGTATAGGACCGGCGAACACTGAAGCTTTCTTT. This gives the protein CASSIGPANTEAFF.

In this sample, this clone turned up many times. The V gene is TRBV13, the J gene TRBJ2-5; 8 nucleotides line up with TRBD1. Unmatched junction bases numbered 7, after V lost 4 bases and J lost 3 bases. This CDR3 is 15 amino acids long. Germline-derived CDR1 and CDR2 are PRHDT and FYEKMQ (reference sequence). The CDR3 DNA is TGTGCCAGCAGCTCCGGACAGGGAAGGGAAGAGACCCAGTACTTC. Residues: CASSSGQGREETQYF.

This clone came up a few times. The chain is built from TRBV7-2 and TRBJ1-5; 7 nucleotides align to TRBD1. Trimming at V came to 3 bases and at J to 4 bases, leaving 3 bases not matched to a gene. From germline, CDR1 is SGHTA and CDR2 FQGNSA. The CDR3 loop spans 14 amino acids. DNA for the CDR3: TGTGCCAGCAGCTTCGGGACAGATAATCAGCCCCAGCATTTT. Translated, it gives CASSFGTDNQPQHF.

The chain is built from TRBV6-5 and TRBJ1-5; D unclear. CDR1 is MNHEY and CDR2 is SVGAGI in the germline V gene. V lost 11 bases and J lost 1, with 12 bases in between. The CDR3 consists of 13 residues. The CDR3 nucleotides read TGTGCCCTGCAGCGTTTCAGCAATCAGCCCCAGCATTTT. It translates to CALQRFSNQPQHF.

This clone was seen a few times. The chain is built from TRBV4-3 and TRBJ2-1; no reliable D call. From germline, CDR1 is LGHNA and CDR2 YSLEER. This CDR3 contains 16 residues. The ends were cut back, 0 bases at V and 4 bases at J, with 13 bases in the middle. The CDR3 DNA reads as TGCGCCAGCAGCCAAGAGCAGCCTTCACCTTACAATGAGCAGTTCTTC. As protein: CASSQEQPSPYNEQFF.

This chain links TRBV6-1 with TRBJ2-5; tentatively, D is TRBD1 or TRBD2 (5 bases each). Germline assignment: CDR1 MNHNS and CDR2 SASEGT. V lost 0 bases, J lost 4 bases, and 12 bases lay in between. The CDR3 is 15 residues long. The CDR3 region has the DNA TGTGCCAGCAGTGAAGCGAGGGGTTTCGGAGAGACCCAGTACTTC. It codes for CASSEARGFGETQYF.

This clone was detected ten times or more. This rearrangement joins TRBV5-5 to TRBJ2-3; maybe TRBD1 (6 bases). V was trimmed by 4 bases and J by 2 bases, leaving 17 bases between them. The CDR3 loop spans 16 amino acids. In germline, CDR1 is SGHKS, CDR2 YYEKEE (reference sequence). The CDR3 region has the DNA TGTGCCAGCAGCCACCCGGGACATCTCTCCACAGATACGCAGTATTTT. Translating it yields CASSHPGHLSTDTQYF. Drawing the rest from reference TRBV5-5 and TRBJ2-3, the complete variable domain is DAGVTQSPTHLIKTRGQQVTLRCSPISGHKSVSWYQQVLGQGPQFIFQYYEKEERGRGNFPDRFSARQFPNYSSELNVNALLLGDSALYLCASSHPGHLSTDTQYFGPGTRLTVL.

V gene TRBV6-6 combines with J gene TRBJ1-2, with D possibly TRBD1 on 5 matching bases. Germline-derived CDR1 and CDR2 are MNHNY and SVGAGI (reference sequence). V gave up 6 bases and J gave up 5 bases, with 16 bases separating them. The CDR3 extends over 14 amino acids. The DNA for the CDR3 is TGTGCCAGCAGACCCGGGGGAGGGGCGTATGGCTACACCTTC. Translation: CASRPGGGAYGYTF.

Written as DNA, the CDR3 is TGTGCCAGCAGCTTGGGATTGGACACTGAAGCTTTCTTT. Translation gives CASSLGLDTEAFF. The chain carries TRBV5-4 and TRBJ1-1, with D uncertain. This CDR3 comprises 13 residues. With 0 bases removed from V and 3 bases from J, the gap between germline ends came to 6 bases. CDR1 SGHNT and CDR2 YYREEE come from the germline V gene (reference sequence).

In its sample, this clone was seen a few times. This chain joins TRBV19 and TRBJ2-4, with D uncertain. From germline, CDR1 is LNHDA and CDR2 SQIVND (reference sequence). The CDR3 is 13 amino acids. The ends were cut back, 6 bases at V and 7 bases at J, with 13 bases in the middle. The CDR3 DNA is TGTGCCAGTAGCGTCATCGCCGGGAACATTCAGTACTTC. It encodes CASSVIAGNIQYF.

V is TRBV28 and J is TRBJ1-4; D unclear. The CDR3 covers 13 residues. Germline V gene lookup returns CDR1 MDHEN and CDR2 SYDVKM. V lost 1 base, J lost 8 bases, and 8 bases lay in between. Here the CDR3 reads CASSLSRREKLFF. The CDR3 nucleotides read TGTGCCAGCAGTTTATCGCGACGGGAAAAACTGTTTTTT. Based on the CDR3 plus reference TRBV28 and TRBJ1-4, the full variable domain is DVKVTQSSRYLVKRTGEKVFLECVQDMDHENMFWYRQDPGLGLRLIYFSYDVKMKEKGDIPEGYSVSREKKERFSLILESASTNQTSMYLCASSLSRREKLFFGSGTQLSVL.

In nucleotides, the CDR3 is TGTGCCTGGATGGCAGGGACGCCGGGGGAGCAGTACTTC. It codes for CAWMAGTPGEQYF. This chain joins TRBV30 and TRBJ2-7, with D perhaps assigned TRBD1 or TRBD2 (5 bases each). V lost 4 bases, J lost 7 bases, and 17 bases lay in between. The CDR3 consists of 13 residues. Germline CDR1 GTSNPN, CDR2 SVGIG (reference sequence).

The chain carries TRBV13 and TRBJ2-7, with TRBD1 matching 8 bases. With 6 bases clipped from V and 7 bases from J, the junction kept 11 bases outside the gene matches. The CDR3 length is 14 residues. Germline values: CDR1 PRHDT, CDR2 FYEKMQ (reference sequence). The CDR3 DNA reads TGTGCCAGCAGTCCGGCGACAGGGGCTGGGGAGCAGTACTTC. It encodes CASSPATGAGEQYF.

The sample holds a few counts of this clone. The gene calls are TRBV2 and TRBJ1-5; 10 bases agree with TRBD1. J lost 8 bases, V lost 6 bases, and 4 bases had no gene match. CDR1 is SNHLY, CDR2 FYNNEI, per germline. CDR3 length: 13 residues. This CDR3 reads CASRGQGDEPQHF. In nucleotides, the CDR3 is TGTGCCAGCAGAGGACAGGGGGACGAGCCCCAGCATTTT.

This chain connects TRBV4-1 to TRBJ1-1; TRBD1 aligns across 8 bases. CDR1 and CDR2 (germline): MGHRA, YSYEKL. J lost 2 bases, V lost 0 bases, and 11 bases had no gene match. The CDR3 spans 18 residues. As DNA, the CDR3 is TGCGCCAGCAGCCAAGATAGGACAGGGCTAGTGAAAAACACTGAAGCTTTCTTT. It translates to CASSQDRTGLVKNTEAFF.

This clone showed up just a few times. The V gene is TRBV28, the J gene TRBJ2-7; 11 bases line up with TRBD1. This CDR3 is 16 amino acids long. J was trimmed by 3 bases and V by 5 bases; bases with no gene match: 9. CDR1 is MDHEN and CDR2 is SYDVKM in the germline V gene. In nucleotides, the CDR3 is TGTGCCAGCAGTCGGTCCGGGACAGGGGGGTTCTACGAGCAGTACTTC. This codes for CASSRSGTGGFYEQYF.

Remarks on this clone: A junction end diverges from the germline sequence, so it may reflect a read error. CDR3: CASSLAGTADF. In DNA form, the CDR3 reads TGTGCCAGCAGCTTAGCCGGGACAGCGGATTTC. The chain has TRBV7-6 and TRBJ1-2; 7 positions match TRBD1. The CDR3 runs 11 residues. Germline lookup yields CDR1 SGHVS and CDR2 FNYEAQ. Drawing the rest from reference TRBV7-6 and TRBJ1-2, the complete variable domain is GAGVSQSPRYKVTKRGQDVALRCDPISGHVSLYWYRQALGQGPEFLTYFNYEAQQDKSGLPNDRFSAERPEGSISTLTIQRTEQRDSAMYRCASSLAGTADFGSGTRLTVV.

There are many counts of this clone. The CDR3 nucleotides are TGTGCCAGCAGCCGGACAGGAAGCGTCTCGAACTATGGCTACACCTTC. Translating it yields CASSRTGSVSNYGYTF. The V and J genes are TRBV28 and TRBJ1-2; 7 nucleotides agree with TRBD1. Germline lookup yields CDR1 MDHEN and CDR2 SYDVKM. J was trimmed by 2 bases and V by 6 bases; bases with no gene match: 12. There are 16 residues in the CDR3.

V is TRBV19 and J is TRBJ2-3, with 13 bases matching TRBD2. Trimming at V came to 3 bases and at J to 6 bases, leaving 6 bases not matched to a gene. The length of the CDR3 is 16 residues. From germline, CDR1 is LNHDA and CDR2 SQIVND (reference sequence). The CDR3 spells CASSIGLAGDVDTQYF. The CDR3 coding sequence is TGTGCCAGTAGTATTGGACTAGCGGGAGACGTGGATACGCAGTATTTT.

The table lists this clone with many counts. The CDR3 reads CASSPPYLKTYNEQFF. CDR3 DNA: TGTGCCAGCAGCCCCCCATACCTAAAGACCTACAATGAGCAGTTCTTC. V and J are TRBV5-4 and TRBJ2-1, with D unresolved. The CDR3 covers 16 residues. V was clipped by 4 bases and J by 2 bases, with 16 bases between them. Germline CDR1 reads SGHNT; CDR2 reads YYREEE (reference sequence).